These 12 T cell receptor beta chains were sequenced from one sample in a study of response to subunit inactivated influenza vaccine. TCRdb re-called the RT-PCR reads through MiXCR, storing one row per CDR3 protein. The profile shows 500,000 to 600,000 distinct CDR3 sequences, around 13% of them singletons. This specimen consisted of PBMCs from blood, obtained roughly 13 days after vaccination. These receptors were obtained from a man over 45 who received an inactivated influenza vaccine.

The chain has TRBV7-6 and TRBJ2-1; D is ambiguous. V lost 2 bases and J 9 bases, leaving 14 bases between the germline ends. Germline loops: CDR1 SGHVS, CDR2 FNYEAQ. This CDR3 is 14 amino acids long. DNA of the CDR3: TGTGCCAGCAGCTTAAGTACGCCGCCTGCTGAGCAGTTCTTC. Translated, it gives CASSLSTPPAEQFF.

The chain carries TRBV24-1 and TRBJ2-1, with D unresolved. The CDR3 loop spans 13 amino acids. Germline V gene data show CDR1 as KGHDR and CDR2 as SFDVKD. V was clipped by 4 bases and J by 3 bases, with 6 bases between them. CDR3 sequence (DNA): TGTGCCACCAGTGACCTAAACTACAATGAGCAGTTCTTC. It codes for CATSDLNYNEQFF.

This chain connects TRBV29-1 to TRBJ2-2; TRBD1 might be the D (5 bases). V was trimmed by 2 bases and J by 3 bases, leaving 13 bases between them. Germline V gene data show CDR1 as SQVTM and CDR2 as ANQGSEA. There are 15 residues in the CDR3. The DNA for the CDR3 is TGCAGCGTTGAAACTGGCAGGGAACACACCGGGGAGCTGTTTTTT. Its protein product is CSVETGREHTGELFF.

This clonotype has more than one count but fewer than ten. The rearrangement uses TRBV7-2 and TRBJ2-1, with 16 positions matching TRBD2. Losses at the gene ends were 6 bases for V and 8 bases for J; bases not matched to a gene: 7. Germline values: CDR1 SGHTA, CDR2 FQGNSA. CDR3 length equals 16 residues. CDR3 region: CASRGGLAGGPYEQFF. The CDR3 coding sequence is TGTGCCAGCAGGGGGGGACTAGCGGGAGGGCCATATGAGCAGTTCTTC.

The chain couples TRBV15 to TRBJ2-3; 8 bases map to TRBD1. V lost 5 bases and J lost 4; bases outside the gene matches: 8. The CDR3 totals 15 residues. Germline loops: CDR1 LNHNV, CDR2 YYDKDF (reference sequence). The CDR3 loop is CATSPTDRDSDTQYF. The CDR3, as DNA: TGTGCCACCAGCCCTACGGACAGGGACTCAGATACGCAGTATTTT.

This clonotype has just a few counts. This chain's CDR3 is CSVVGTITYEQYF. CDR3 bases: TGCAGCGTTGTGGGGACGATCACCTACGAGCAGTACTTC. The V and J genes are TRBV29-1 and TRBJ2-7, with D perhaps given as TRBD1 or TRBD2 (5 bases each). In germline, CDR1 is SQVTM, CDR2 ANQGSEA. Trimming took off 4 bases at V and 2 bases at J, with 12 bases between the two ends. There are 13 residues in the CDR3.

This clonotype was seen only a few times. The V and J genes are TRBV27 and TRBJ2-7; a possible D gene is TRBD1 (6 bases). The CDR3 totals 12 residues. In germline, CDR1 is MNHEY, CDR2 SMNVEV (reference sequence). The V gene lost 6 bases and the J gene lost 6 bases, with 12 bases spanning the gap. The CDR3 DNA follows: TGTGCCAGCAGCTCTTCAGGGGCCGAGCAGTACTTC. It specifies CASSSSGAEQYF.

This clonotype turned up a few times. The chain is built from TRBV19 and TRBJ1-6; 8 bases align to TRBD1. The germline gives CDR1 LNHDA, CDR2 SQIVND (reference sequence). The CDR3 is made up of 15 amino acids. Unmatched junction bases numbered 5, after V lost 3 bases and J lost 7 bases. The CDR3 spells CASSIFHRGNSPLHF. The CDR3 nucleotides are TGTGCCAGTAGTATTTTCCACAGGGGGAATTCACCCCTCCACTTT. The whole variable domain, remainder taken from reference TRBV19 and TRBJ1-6, is DGGITQSPKYLFRKEGQNVTLSCEQNLNHDAMYWYRQDPGQGLRLIYYSQIVNDFQKGDIAEGYSVSREKKESFPLTVTSAQKNPTAFYLCASSIFHRGNSPLHFGNGTRLTVT.

There are a few counts of this clonotype. This sequence joins TRBV7-2 and TRBJ2-3; TRBD2 agrees at 10 bases. Looked up from germline, CDR1 is SGHTA and CDR2 is FQGNSA. This CDR3 has 15 amino acids. Trimming took 5 bases from V and 5 from J; bases not matched to a gene: 7. The chain's CDR3 is CASSHTSGTRDTQYF. CDR3 sequence (DNA): TGTGCCAGCAGCCACACTAGCGGGACTAGAGATACGCAGTATTTT.

This clonotype was observed a few times. J is TRBJ2-1 and V is TRBV5-1, with D perhaps matching TRBD2 (6 bases). In germline, CDR1 is SGHRS, CDR2 YFSETQ. V was trimmed by 3 bases and J by 10 bases, leaving 23 bases between them. The length of the CDR3 is 16 residues. As DNA, the CDR3 is TGCGCCAGCAGCTACCCCGGGGACTCGACGGGTGGGGAGCAGTTCTTC. Translating it yields CASSYPGDSTGGEQFF. The complete variable domain, with remaining parts taken from reference TRBV5-1 and TRBJ2-1, reads KAGVTQTPRYLIKTRGQQVTLSCSPISGHRSVSWYQQTPGQGLQFLFEYFSETQRNKGNFPGRFSGRQFSNSRSEMNVSTLELGDSALYLCASSYPGDSTGGEQFFGPGTRLTVL.

The sample holds a few counts of this clonotype. V gene TRBV5-1 combines with J gene TRBJ2-5; D gene ambiguous. V was trimmed by 4 bases and J by 5 bases, leaving 9 bases between them. The CDR3 has 12 residues. The V gene's germline CDR1 is SGHRS and CDR2 YFSETQ. CDR3 coding DNA: TGCGCCAGCAGCGACAATAGCGAGACCCAGTACTTC. Translated: CASSDNSETQYF.

This clonotype was observed a handful of times. The chain links TRBV6-1 to TRBJ2-3; 12 bases line up with TRBD1. Trimming removed 5 bases from V and 5 bases from J; junction bases left unmatched: 5. Germline V gene lookup returns CDR1 MNHNS and CDR2 SASEGT. The length of the CDR3 is 15 residues. DNA of the CDR3: TGTGCCAGCAGTCCGGGACAGGGGGCCGGAGATACGCAGTATTTT. Translated, it gives CASSPGQGAGDTQYF.